The 30 T cell receptor beta chains below come from one sample, sequenced in a study of T cell responses to AZD1222 COVID-19 vaccine. Assay used: immunoSEQ multiplex PCR; TCRdb lists only in-frame clones, some missing. This table holds 110,000 to 150,000 clones, roughly 93% found once. This specimen consisted of peripheral blood, obtained on day 0 of AZD1222 vaccination. These receptors originate from an adult in good health.

Only a few counts were recorded for this clone. V is TRBV18 and J is TRBJ2-3, with D hard to call. The V gene lost 3 bases and the J gene lost 5 bases, with 9 bases spanning the gap. CDR1 is KGHSH and CDR2 is LQKENI in the germline V gene. The CDR3 has 13 residues. CDR3 bases: TGTGCCAGCTCACCCCAAGACCAAGATACGCAGTATTTT. It specifies CASSPQDQDTQYF.

The chain recombines TRBV15 with TRBJ1-4; TRBD1 aligns across 7 bases. Germline CDR1 is LNHNV and CDR2 is YYDKDF (reference sequence). J lost 2 bases, V lost 8 bases, and 14 bases had no gene match. This CDR3 region has 17 residues. The CDR3 DNA reads TGTGCCACCGCGGGACAGCCAGTCGTTGAGACTAATGAAAAACTGTTTTTT. Its translation is CATAGQPVVETNEKLFF.

The chain employs TRBV5-1 and TRBJ1-4; D is possibly TRBD1 (5 bases). This CDR3 is 14 amino acids long. Trimming took 4 bases from V and 8 from J, leaving 15 bases between them. CDR1 is SGHRS and CDR2 is YFSETQ in the germline V gene. This CDR3 is CASSLGTYQEKLFF. CDR3 nucleotide sequence: TGCGCCAGCAGCCTGGGGACGTACCAAGAAAAACTGTTTTTT. Complete variable domain (other parts from reference TRBV5-1 and TRBJ1-4): KAGVTQTPRYLIKTRGQQVTLSCSPISGHRSVSWYQQTPGQGLQFLFEYFSETQRNKGNFPGRFSGRQFSNSRSEMNVSTLELGDSALYLCASSLGTYQEKLFFGSGTQLSVL.

The chain is built from TRBV20-1 and TRBJ2-7, with a weak D call TRBD2 (6 bases). Between the trimmed V and J ends, which lost 3 bases and 2 bases, there was a span of 14 bases. The CDR3 totals 14 residues. Per germline, CDR1 DFQATT and CDR2 SNEGSKA (reference sequence). The CDR3 protein is CSASKSGAPYEQYF. CDR3 DNA sequence: TGCAGTGCTAGTAAGTCGGGAGCTCCCTACGAGCAGTACTTC.

This clone appeared a few times. The chain links TRBV7-9 to TRBJ1-1; D is possibly TRBD1 (6 bases). V lost 4 bases to trimming and J lost 7 bases, with 16 bases between them. The V gene's germline CDR1 is SEHNR and CDR2 FQNEAQ (reference sequence). The CDR3 contains 14 residues. Here the CDR3 DNA reads TGTGCCAGCAGCTCAACAGGGCCGGAGTATGAAGCTTTCTTT. Residues: CASSSTGPEYEAFF.

The chain has TRBV10-3 and TRBJ1-2; D unresolved. Per germline, CDR1 ENHRY and CDR2 SYGVKD. This CDR3 comprises 13 residues. V dropped 2 bases and J dropped 6 bases, with 10 bases sitting between them. CDR3 sequence: CAISEGPRDGYTF. In DNA, the CDR3 is TGTGCCATCAGTGAGGGGCCTCGGGATGGCTACACCTTC.

This clone occurred once. This chain connects TRBV9 to TRBJ2-3; no clear D gene. Germline V gene lookup returns CDR1 SGDLS and CDR2 YYNGEE. CDR3 length: 12 residues. Deletions cut 3 bases from V and 3 bases from J, with 5 bases between. The CDR3 coding sequence is TGTGCCAGCAGCGCATGGACAGATACGCAGTATTTT. This codes for CASSAWTDTQYF. The entire variable domain, with the rest obtained from reference TRBV9 and TRBJ2-3, is as follows: DSGVTQTPKHLITATGQRVTLRCSPRSGDLSVYWYQQSLDQGLQFLIQYYNGEERAKGNILERFSAQQFPDLHSELNLSSLELGDSALYFCASSAWTDTQYFGPGTRLTVL.

Notes on this clone: One end of the junction fails to match germline, which may point to a read error. The chain joins TRBV20-1 to TRBJ2-5, with D possibly called TRBD1 or TRBD2 (5 bases each). CDR1 DFQATT and CDR2 SNEGSKA come from the germline V gene (reference sequence). The CDR3 loop spans 11 amino acids. CDR3 in amino acids: CSARGDETQYF. In nucleotides, the CDR3 is TGCAGTGCAAGAGGGGACGAGACCCAGTACTTC.

V and J are TRBV7-9 and TRBJ2-2; perhaps TRBD1 as D (7 bases). Trimming took off 5 bases at V and 5 bases at J, with 15 bases between the two ends. Germline V CDR1 and CDR2: SEHNR, FQNEAQ (reference sequence). CDR3 size: 15 residues. The DNA of the CDR3 is TGTGCCAGCAGCGCGGGACAGAGGGGGACCGGGGAGCTGTTTTTT. Amino acid sequence: CASSAGQRGTGELFF.

This chain links TRBV7-8 with TRBJ2-5, with 7 positions matching TRBD2. The CDR3 extends over 16 amino acids. J gave up 2 bases and V 5 bases, and 11 bases lay outside the gene matches. Per the germline V gene, CDR1 is SGHVS and CDR2 is FQNEAQ. CDR3 amino acids: CASSPRTRLGQETQYF. The CDR3 region has the DNA TGTGCCAGCAGCCCACGGACTAGATTGGGGCAAGAGACCCAGTACTTC.

This clone has more than one count but fewer than ten. This chain uses TRBV7-2 with TRBJ2-7; either TRBD1 or TRBD2 may fit D (5 bases each). This CDR3 contains 15 residues. The V end was cut by 4 bases, the J end by 0 bases, with 13 bases between. The germline V gene encodes CDR1 SGHTA and CDR2 FQGNSA. CDR3 residues: CASSYTGTSSYEQYF. The CDR3 DNA follows: TGTGCCAGCAGCTACACGGGGACCAGCTCCTACGAGCAGTACTTC.

The chain is built from TRBV19 and TRBJ1-6, with D tentatively TRBD1 (6 bases). The germline V gene has CDR1 LNHDA and CDR2 SQIVND (reference sequence). V lost 5 bases to trimming and J lost 5 bases, with 13 bases between them. The CDR3 contains 15 residues. CDR3 region: CASSLTGGNNSPLHF. DNA of the CDR3: TGTGCCAGTAGTTTGACAGGTGGGAATAATTCACCCCTCCACTTT.

This clone was found once. The chain carries TRBV10-2 and TRBJ1-1; TRBD1 is a possible D gene (5 bases). The germline V and J ends were trimmed by 3 bases and 3 bases, with 8 bases remaining between them. The CDR3 runs to 13 residues. Germline V CDR1 and CDR2: WSHSY, SAAADI. In nucleotides, the CDR3 is TGCGCCAGCAGTGACCTGGGGGACACTGAAGCTTTCTTT. Its translation is CASSDLGDTEAFF.

The V and J genes are TRBV6-5 and TRBJ2-1; 14 bases map to TRBD2. The CDR3 is 14 residues long. J gave up 12 bases and V 7 bases, and 8 bases lay outside the gene matches. Germline V gene data show CDR1 as MNHEY and CDR2 as SVGAGI. CDR3 amino acids: CASTPGLAGDGQFF. As DNA, the CDR3 is TGTGCCAGCACTCCGGGACTAGCGGGAGACGGGCAGTTCTTC.

The rearrangement links TRBV7-9 to TRBJ1-5; 8 bases agree with TRBD1. V lost 4 bases to trimming and J lost 3 bases; unmatched junction nucleotides: 5. The CDR3 has 15 residues. Germline CDR1 reads SEHNR; CDR2 reads FQNEAQ (reference sequence). CDR3 coding DNA: TGTGCCAGCAGCTACGACAGGGGCGACAATCAGCCCCAGCATTTT. This translates into CASSYDRGDNQPQHF.

The CDR3 nucleotides are TGTGCCAGCAGTGAAGGTAGCGGGACCTACAATGAGCAGTTCTTC. This codes for CASSEGSGTYNEQFF. V gene TRBV6-1 combines with J gene TRBJ2-1; 8 bases line up with TRBD2. The germline V gene encodes CDR1 MNHNS and CDR2 SASEGT. CDR3 length: 15 residues. The ends lost 1 base at V and 2 bases at J; junction bases unmatched: 1.

V gene TRBV9 combines with J gene TRBJ1-2; TRBD1 matches at 10 bases. Germline CDR1 and CDR2: SGDLS and YYNGEE. The CDR3 consists of 15 residues. V lost 4 bases and J lost 0; bases outside the gene matches: 3. The CDR3 reads CASSLGQGANYGYTF. CDR3 DNA sequence: TGTGCCAGCAGCTTAGGACAGGGGGCTAACTATGGCTACACCTTC.

This chain connects TRBV6-5 to TRBJ2-5; 7 bases match TRBD1. In germline, CDR1 is MNHEY, CDR2 SVGAGI. The CDR3 has 15 residues. The V and J ends lost 4 bases and 0 bases, in that order; junction bases with no gene match: 5. The CDR3, as DNA: TGTGCCAGCAGTTTCGCCGGGACAGACCAAGAGACCCAGTACTTC. It yields the protein CASSFAGTDQETQYF.

The genes are TRBV5-1 and TRBJ2-1; 8 bases line up with TRBD2. Losses at the gene ends were 4 bases for V and 8 bases for J; bases not matched to a gene: 14. CDR1 and CDR2 from the germline V gene are SGHRS and YFSETQ. The CDR3 runs to 16 residues. The CDR3 DNA sequence: TGCGCCAGCAGCCCCCGACCTCCGGGAGGGCCCGATGAGCAGTTCTTC. Protein product: CASSPRPPGGPDEQFF.

The chain employs TRBV27 and TRBJ2-3, with 9 bases that match TRBD2. Germline-derived CDR1 and CDR2 are MNHEY and SMNVEV (reference sequence). V lost 3 bases, J lost 13 bases, and 11 bases stayed unmatched. There are 14 residues in the CDR3. The CDR3 nucleotides are TGTGCCAGCAGTTTGGCAGTAGCGGGAGAGGGGAAGTATTTT. It is translated as CASSLAVAGEGKYF.

This clone occurred a few times. The chain couples TRBV27 to TRBJ1-2; tentative D call: TRBD1 (6 bases). The V gene lost 4 bases and the J gene lost 6 bases, with 12 bases spanning the gap. From germline, CDR1 is MNHEY and CDR2 SMNVEV (reference sequence). CDR3 size: 13 residues. CDR3 loop: CASSSSGVDGYTF. CDR3 in DNA: TGTGCCAGCAGTTCATCAGGGGTCGATGGCTACACCTTC.

This clone was detected only once. This sequence joins TRBV25-1 and TRBJ2-1; D gene unclear. Germline V gives CDR1 MGHDK, CDR2 SYGVNS. V dropped 7 bases and J dropped 6 bases, with 10 bases sitting between them. This CDR3 has 12 residues. The CDR3 nucleotides are TGTGCCAGCAAGGTTAGCAGCAATGAGCAGTTCTTC. Protein: CASKVSSNEQFF.

J is TRBJ1-5 and V is TRBV28; no reliable D call. In germline, CDR1 is MDHEN, CDR2 SYDVKM. V was trimmed by 6 bases and J by 4 bases, leaving 19 bases between them. CDR3 length: 16 amino acids. CDR3 nucleotides: TGTGCCAGCAGACACTCGAGTGGTGCCTTTAATCAGCCCCAGCATTTT. Translating gives CASRHSSGAFNQPQHF.

The V and J genes are TRBV29-1 and TRBJ2-1, with 7 bases fitting TRBD2. The CDR3 loop spans 13 amino acids. Trimming took 3 bases from V and 8 from J; bases not matched to a gene: 7. Germline CDR1 is SQVTM and CDR2 is ANQGSEA. CDR3: CSVEGGRADEQFF. The CDR3, as DNA: TGCAGCGTTGAGGGAGGGAGGGCCGATGAGCAGTTCTTC.

This chain uses TRBV19 with TRBJ2-1; 9 bases are shared with TRBD2. The CDR3 extends over 15 amino acids. Trimming at V came to 1 base and at J to 4 bases, leaving 2 bases not matched to a gene. Germline CDR1 is LNHDA and CDR2 is SQIVND (reference sequence). In DNA form, the CDR3 reads TGTGCCAGTAGTATAGGGCTAGCGGGATACAATGAGCAGTTCTTC. It codes for CASSIGLAGYNEQFF.

This chain uses TRBV9 with TRBJ2-3; 7 bases fit TRBD2. The ends lost 4 bases at V and 6 bases at J; junction bases unmatched: 8. This CDR3 is 14 amino acids long. Germline values: CDR1 SGDLS, CDR2 YYNGEE. The CDR3 loop is CASSPRTSMDTQYF. The DNA of the CDR3 is TGTGCCAGCAGCCCCCGGACTAGTATGGATACGCAGTATTTT.

The chain employs TRBV29-1 and TRBJ2-1; 7 bases align to TRBD2. V was clipped by 4 bases and J by 6 bases; unmatched bases: 6. The CDR3 extends over 13 amino acids. Germline-derived CDR1 and CDR2 are SQVTM and ANQGSEA. In nucleotides, the CDR3 is TGCAGCGTTGGGGGCGGGAGAATCAATGAGCAGTTCTTC. Translating it yields CSVGGGRINEQFF.

The CDR3 nucleotides read TGTGCCAGCAGCTTAGTCGGGCGCAGAGATACGCAGTATTTT. It codes for CASSLVGRRDTQYF. This chain uses TRBV7-6 with TRBJ2-3; D is unresolved. Looked up from germline, CDR1 is SGHVS and CDR2 is FNYEAQ. This CDR3 is built from 14 residues. The V end lost 1 base, the J end lost 5 bases, and 10 bases lay between the germline ends. The whole variable domain, remainder taken from reference TRBV7-6 and TRBJ2-3, is GAGVSQSPRYKVTKRGQDVALRCDPISGHVSLYWYRQALGQGPEFLTYFNYEAQQDKSGLPNDRFSAERPEGSISTLTIQRTEQRDSAMYRCASSLVGRRDTQYFGPGTRLTVL.

The V and J genes are TRBV2 and TRBJ1-4; possibly TRBD1 for D (6 bases). Deletions cut 7 bases from V and 8 bases from J, with 17 bases between. From germline, CDR1 is SNHLY and CDR2 FYNNEI. This CDR3 comprises 14 residues. The CDR3 bases are TGTGCCAGCACCGAGGGGGGTGAGGAAGAAAAACTGTTTTTT. Amino acid sequence: CASTEGGEEEKLFF.

The rearrangement uses TRBV6-1 and TRBJ2-7, with a tentative D call TRBD1 (5 bases). Germline assignment: CDR1 MNHNS and CDR2 SASEGT. V was trimmed by 3 bases and J by 1 base, leaving 16 bases between them. The CDR3 runs to 16 residues. CDR3 sequence reads: CASSDFRGQGSYEQYF. DNA of the CDR3: TGTGCCAGCAGTGATTTTCGTGGGCAGGGATCCTACGAGCAGTACTTC.